This entry features one T cell receptor (beta chain) sequence. Antigen unknown. Profiling relied on immunoSEQ multiplex PCR, and the TCRdb table lists in-frame clones only, not all of them. The data show roughly 200,000 clones, just over 90% seen once. The sample originates from a study of T cell responses to AZD1222 COVID-19 vaccine. Germline CDR1 MNHNS, CDR2 SASEGT. Trimming left V 2 bases short and J 2 bases short, with 12 bases between. The CDR3 totals 15 residues. Findings of the study overall: Following two doses of AZD1222, Spike-specific TCR breadth and depth rose. Repertoire samples came only from after the peak T cell response. Distributed over spike, vaccine-associated CD4 TCRs predominated at 160-218 and 743-854.

Sequencing used peripheral blood, obtained on day 0 of MenACWY control vaccination. The V and J genes are TRBV6-1 and TRBJ1-2; D gene unclear. The TCR was taken from an adult in good health. The CDR3, as DNA: TGTGCCAGCAGTGAATATGGAAACCCGAACTATGGCTACACCTTC. It is translated as CASSEYGNPNYGYTF.